One T cell receptor (beta chain) is described in this entry. This clone was seen once. Its antigen remains unidentified. The sample holds no much larger clone one base away, and base qualities are not on file. This record belongs to a study of blood T cell repertoires in COVID-19 (dated by TCRdb to 2018 to 2021). For context, the study as a whole: Collaborator samples came from the United States, Italy and Spain and covered acute and convalescent phases of COVID-19. The material from the prospective study consisted of cDNA or gDNA derived from T cells, B-cell-depleted T cells, or PBMCs. The dataset comprised deeply sampled blood TCRbeta repertoires from subjects exposed to, actively infected with, or recovered from COVID-19. The repertoires were released in a freely available public database intended as a resource for research on the immune response to SARS-CoV-2. The samples were drawn from the first 160 participants of the ongoing ImmuneRACE study and from 950 to 1,500 subjects provided by 6 global collaborators. Nearly every sample came with metadata listing a de-identified subject ID, COVID-19 status, age in years and sex. HLA class I and class II types, where available, came from metadata supplied by the sample provider rather than from assay-based typing.

Each collaborating institution followed its own protocols to collect whole blood in K2EDTA tubes. For TCRbeta analysis, collaborators shipped samples as frozen whole blood, isolated PBMCs, or DNA extracted from either of those sample types. TCRbeta CDR3 regions were amplified from genomic DNA by means of the immunoSEQ Assay, a bias-controlled multiplex PCR. In the paper's pipeline: Nucleated cell counts per sample were estimated from amplification of reference gene primers within the assay. Sequence reads were collapsed and filtered to measure the absolute abundance of every unique TCRbeta CDR3 rearrangement. Productive Simpson clonality was computed per sample as the square root of Simpson's diversity index over productive rearrangements. TCRdb's version of the immuneACCESS table is confined to in-frame rearrangements and falls short of the full clone set. An unresolved V gene accounts for under half of the shortfall where checked; the remainder is of unknown origin. For V, J and clone size, that table is used; D and trimming come from the DNA. This sample holds more than 150,000 clones; roughly 86% were observed only once. Roughly 7% of the sample rests with the top ten.

What the study reported, not specific to this receptor: Clinical and demographic metadata were provided uncurated, with the amount varying by source and participant.

Sequences LGHNA (CDR1) and YSLEER (CDR2) are obtained from the germline V gene. Trimming leaves V shorter by 2 bases and J shorter by 4 bases, with the junction holding 7 bases beyond the gene matches. The cysteine opens and the phenylalanine closes a CDR3 of 16 amino acids. Only the CDR3 portion is preserved as DNA: 48 bases, with reading frame beginning at the first base. The chain is encoded by TRBV4-3 joined to TRBJ2-3; 9 junctional bases match TRBD2. This receptor was obtained from a man aged 50-59 years with active or convalescent COVID-19. The sequenced sample was peripheral blood. The CDR3 protein: CASSQMVAGGADTQYF. The nucleotides are TGCGCCAGCAGCCAAATGGTGGCGGGAGGGGCAGATACGCAGTATTTT.